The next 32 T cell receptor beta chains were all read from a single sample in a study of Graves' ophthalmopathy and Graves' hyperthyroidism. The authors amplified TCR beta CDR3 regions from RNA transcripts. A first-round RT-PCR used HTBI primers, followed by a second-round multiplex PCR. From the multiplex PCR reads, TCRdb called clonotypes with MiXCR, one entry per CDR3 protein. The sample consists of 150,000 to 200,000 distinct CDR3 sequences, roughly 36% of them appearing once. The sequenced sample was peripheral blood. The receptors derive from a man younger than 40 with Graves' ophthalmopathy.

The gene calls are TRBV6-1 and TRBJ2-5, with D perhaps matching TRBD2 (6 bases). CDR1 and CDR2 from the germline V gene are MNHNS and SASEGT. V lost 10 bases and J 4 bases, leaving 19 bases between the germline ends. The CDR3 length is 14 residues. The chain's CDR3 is CATLNPTSSETQYF. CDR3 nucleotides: TGTGCCACCCTAAACCCGACTAGTTCAGAGACCCAGTACTTC.

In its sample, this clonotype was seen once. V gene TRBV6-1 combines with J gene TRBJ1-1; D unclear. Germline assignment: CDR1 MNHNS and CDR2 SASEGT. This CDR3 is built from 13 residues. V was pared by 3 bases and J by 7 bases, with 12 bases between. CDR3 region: CASSEGSVDEAFF. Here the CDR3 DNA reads TGTGCCAGCAGTGAGGGTTCCGTGGATGAAGCTTTCTTT.

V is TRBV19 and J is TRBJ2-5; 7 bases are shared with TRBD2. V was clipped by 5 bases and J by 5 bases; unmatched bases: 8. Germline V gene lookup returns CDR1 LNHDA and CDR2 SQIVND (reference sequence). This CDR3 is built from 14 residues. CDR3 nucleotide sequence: TGTGCCAGTAGTCCGGGAGGTCCTCCCGAGACCCAGTACTTC. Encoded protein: CASSPGGPPETQYF. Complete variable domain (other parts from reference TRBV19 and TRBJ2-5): DGGITQSPKYLFRKEGQNVTLSCEQNLNHDAMYWYRQDPGQGLRLIYYSQIVNDFQKGDIAEGYSVSREKKESFPLTVTSAQKNPTAFYLCASSPGGPPETQYFGPGTRLLVL.

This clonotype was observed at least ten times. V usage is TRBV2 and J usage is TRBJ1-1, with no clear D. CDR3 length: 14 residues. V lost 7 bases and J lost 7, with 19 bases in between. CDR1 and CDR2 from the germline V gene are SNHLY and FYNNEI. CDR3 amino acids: CASKSVVSWDEAFF. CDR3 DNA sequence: TGTGCCAGCAAAAGTGTAGTTTCGTGGGATGAAGCTTTCTTT.

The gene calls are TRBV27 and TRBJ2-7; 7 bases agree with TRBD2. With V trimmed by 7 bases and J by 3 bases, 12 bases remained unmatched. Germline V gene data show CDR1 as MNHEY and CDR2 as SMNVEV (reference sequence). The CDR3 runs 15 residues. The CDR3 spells CASTSVREANYEQYF. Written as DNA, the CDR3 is TGTGCCAGCACCTCCGTCCGGGAGGCCAACTACGAGCAGTACTTC.

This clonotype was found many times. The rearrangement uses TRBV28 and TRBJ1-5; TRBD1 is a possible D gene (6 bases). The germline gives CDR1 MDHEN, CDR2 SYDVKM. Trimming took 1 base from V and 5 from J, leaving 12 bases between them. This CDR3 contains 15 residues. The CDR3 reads CASSLLGAGDQPQHF. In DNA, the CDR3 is TGTGCCAGCAGTTTATTGGGGGCCGGCGATCAGCCCCAGCATTTT.

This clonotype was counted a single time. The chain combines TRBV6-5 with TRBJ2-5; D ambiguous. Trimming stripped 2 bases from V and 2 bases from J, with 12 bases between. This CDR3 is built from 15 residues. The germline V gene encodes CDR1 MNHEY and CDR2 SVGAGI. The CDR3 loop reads CASSYRLIGQETQYF. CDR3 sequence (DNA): TGTGCCAGCAGTTACCGTCTAATCGGGCAAGAGACCCAGTACTTC.

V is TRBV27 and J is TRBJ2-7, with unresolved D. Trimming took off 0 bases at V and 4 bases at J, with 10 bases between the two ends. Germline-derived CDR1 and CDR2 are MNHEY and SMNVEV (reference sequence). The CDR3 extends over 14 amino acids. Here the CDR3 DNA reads TGTGCCAGCAGTTTATCGTACTTCCTTTACGAGCAGTACTTC. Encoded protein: CASSLSYFLYEQYF.

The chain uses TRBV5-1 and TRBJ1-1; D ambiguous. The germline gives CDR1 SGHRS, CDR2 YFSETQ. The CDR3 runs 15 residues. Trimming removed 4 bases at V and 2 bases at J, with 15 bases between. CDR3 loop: CASSPRAQDNTEAFF. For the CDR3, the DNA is TGCGCCAGCAGCCCGAGGGCCCAAGACAACACTGAAGCTTTCTTT.

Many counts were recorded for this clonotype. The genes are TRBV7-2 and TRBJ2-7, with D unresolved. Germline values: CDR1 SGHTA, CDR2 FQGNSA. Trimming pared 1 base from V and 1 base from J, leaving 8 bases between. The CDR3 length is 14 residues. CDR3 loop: CASSLETGSYEQYF. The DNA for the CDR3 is TGTGCCAGCAGCTTAGAGACTGGTTCCTACGAGCAGTACTTC. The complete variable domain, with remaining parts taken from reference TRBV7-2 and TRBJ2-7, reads GAGVSQSPSNKVTEKGKDVELRCDPISGHTALYWYRQSLGQGLEFLIYFQGNSAPDKSGLPSDRFSAERTGGSVSTLTIQRTQQEDSAVYLCASSLETGSYEQYFGPGTRLTVT.

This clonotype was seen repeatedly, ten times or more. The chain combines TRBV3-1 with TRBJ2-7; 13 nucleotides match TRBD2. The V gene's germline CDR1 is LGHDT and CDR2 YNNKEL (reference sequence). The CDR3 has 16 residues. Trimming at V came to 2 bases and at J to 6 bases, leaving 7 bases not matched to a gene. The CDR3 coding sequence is TGTGCCAGCAGCCAACAACTAGCGGGAGGGCCGGGCGAGCAGTACTTC. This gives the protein CASSQQLAGGPGEQYF.

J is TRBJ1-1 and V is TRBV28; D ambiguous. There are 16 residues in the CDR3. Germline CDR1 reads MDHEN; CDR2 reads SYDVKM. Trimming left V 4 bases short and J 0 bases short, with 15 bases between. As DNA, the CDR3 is TGTGCCAGCAGTTCTTACACTGAGTACATGAACACTGAAGCTTTCTTT. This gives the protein CASSSYTEYMNTEAFF.

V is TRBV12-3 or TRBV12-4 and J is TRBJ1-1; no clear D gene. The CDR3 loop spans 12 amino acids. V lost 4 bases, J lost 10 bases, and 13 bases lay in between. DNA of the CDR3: TGTGCCAGCAGTTCTCCAACTCGGGGAGCTTTCTTT. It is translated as CASSSPTRGAFF.

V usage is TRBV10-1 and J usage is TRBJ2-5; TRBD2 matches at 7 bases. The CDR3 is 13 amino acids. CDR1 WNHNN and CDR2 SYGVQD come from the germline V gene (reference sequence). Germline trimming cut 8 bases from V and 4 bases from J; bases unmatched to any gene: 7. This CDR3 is CASSSGPRETQYF. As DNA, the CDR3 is TGCGCCAGCTCTAGCGGACCCCGAGAGACCCAGTACTTC.

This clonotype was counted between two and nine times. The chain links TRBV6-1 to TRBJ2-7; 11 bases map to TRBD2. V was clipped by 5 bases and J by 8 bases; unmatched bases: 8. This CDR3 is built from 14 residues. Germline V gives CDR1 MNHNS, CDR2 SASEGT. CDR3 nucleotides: TGTGCCAGCAGTCCGGGACTAGCGGCTTTGAAGCAGTACTTC. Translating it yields CASSPGLAALKQYF.

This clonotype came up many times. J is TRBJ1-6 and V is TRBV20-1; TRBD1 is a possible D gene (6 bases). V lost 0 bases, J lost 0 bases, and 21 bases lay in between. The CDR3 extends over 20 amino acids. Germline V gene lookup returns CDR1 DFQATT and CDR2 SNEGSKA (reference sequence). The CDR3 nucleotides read TGCAGTGCTAGAGAACGGGCCACGAGGGGACAAAGCTCCTATAATTCACCCCTCCACTTT. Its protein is CSARERATRGQSSYNSPLHF.

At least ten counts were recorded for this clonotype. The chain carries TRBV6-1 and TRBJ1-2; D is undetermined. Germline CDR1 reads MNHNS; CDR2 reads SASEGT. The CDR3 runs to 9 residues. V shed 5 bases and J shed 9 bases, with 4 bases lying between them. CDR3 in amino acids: CASSRSYTF. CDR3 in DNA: TGTGCCAGCAGTCGAAGCTACACCTTC.

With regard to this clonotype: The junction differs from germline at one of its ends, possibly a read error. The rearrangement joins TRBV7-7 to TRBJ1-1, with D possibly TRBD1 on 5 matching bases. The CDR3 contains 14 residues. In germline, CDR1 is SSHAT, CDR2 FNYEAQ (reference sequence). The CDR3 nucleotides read TGTGCTAGCAGCTTAACAGCGGGGGACACTGAAGCTTTCTTT. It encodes CASSLTAGDTEAFF.

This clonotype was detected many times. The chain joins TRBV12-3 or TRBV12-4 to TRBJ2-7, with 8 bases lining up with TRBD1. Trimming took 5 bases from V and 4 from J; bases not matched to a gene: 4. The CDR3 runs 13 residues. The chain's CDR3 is CASSPYRGYEQYF. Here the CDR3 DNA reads TGTGCCAGCAGTCCGTACAGGGGGTACGAGCAGTACTTC.

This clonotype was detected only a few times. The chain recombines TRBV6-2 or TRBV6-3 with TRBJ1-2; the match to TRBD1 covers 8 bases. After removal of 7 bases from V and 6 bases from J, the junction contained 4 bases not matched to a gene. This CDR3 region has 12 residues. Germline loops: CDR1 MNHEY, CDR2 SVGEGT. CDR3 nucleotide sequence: TGTGCCAGCACGGACAGGGTGGATGGCTACACCTTC. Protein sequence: CASTDRVDGYTF.

The CDR3 nucleotides read TGCAGCGTTCATGTATCCGGCAGGACCTCCTACGAGCAGTACTTC. This gives the protein CSVHVSGRTSYEQYF. The rearrangement joins TRBV29-1 to TRBJ2-7; D unresolved. The germline V and J ends were trimmed by 5 bases and 0 bases, with 17 bases remaining between them. CDR3 length equals 15 residues. Germline V gene data show CDR1 as SQVTM and CDR2 as ANQGSEA.

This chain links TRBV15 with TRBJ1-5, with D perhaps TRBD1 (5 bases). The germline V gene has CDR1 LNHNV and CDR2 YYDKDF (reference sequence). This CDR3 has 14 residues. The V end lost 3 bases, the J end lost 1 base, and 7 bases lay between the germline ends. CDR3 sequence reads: CATSRTASNQPQHF. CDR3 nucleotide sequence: TGTGCCACCAGCAGGACAGCGAGCAATCAGCCCCAGCATTTT. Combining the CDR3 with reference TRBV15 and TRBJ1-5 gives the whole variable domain DAMVIQNPRYQVTQFGKPVTLSCSQTLNHNVMYWYQQKSSQAPKLLFHYYDKDFNNEADTPDNFQSRRPNTSFCFLDIRSPGLGDTAMYLCATSRTASNQPQHFGDGTRLSIL.

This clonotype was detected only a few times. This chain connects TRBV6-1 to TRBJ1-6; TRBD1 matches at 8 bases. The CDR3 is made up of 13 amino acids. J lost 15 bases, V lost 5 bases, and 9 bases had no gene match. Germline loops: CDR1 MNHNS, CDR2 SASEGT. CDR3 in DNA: TGTGCCAGCAGTACTACAGGGGGAGATAGCCTCCACTTT. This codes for CASSTTGGDSLHF.

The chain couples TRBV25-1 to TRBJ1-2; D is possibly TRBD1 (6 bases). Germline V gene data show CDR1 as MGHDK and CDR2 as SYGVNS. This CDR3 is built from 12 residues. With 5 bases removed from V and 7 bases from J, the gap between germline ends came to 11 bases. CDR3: CASSTGWSGYTF. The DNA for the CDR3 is TGTGCCAGCAGTACAGGGTGGAGTGGCTACACCTTC.

The CDR3 bases are TGTGCCACCAGCAGAGATCGGGGCGGCCCCTATCAGCCCCAGCATTTT. It yields the protein CATSRDRGGPYQPQHF. V and J are TRBV15 and TRBJ1-5; D is possibly TRBD1 (5 bases). Germline CDR1 reads LNHNV; CDR2 reads YYDKDF (reference sequence). The CDR3 extends over 16 amino acids. V lost 0 bases and J 5 bases, leaving 14 bases between the germline ends.

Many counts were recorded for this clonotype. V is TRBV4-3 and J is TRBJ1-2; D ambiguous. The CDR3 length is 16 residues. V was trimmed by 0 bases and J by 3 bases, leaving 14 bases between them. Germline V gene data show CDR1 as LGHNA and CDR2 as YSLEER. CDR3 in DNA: TGCGCCAGCAGCCAAGATCTTACCAAAATTTACTATGGCTACACCTTC. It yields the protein CASSQDLTKIYYGYTF.

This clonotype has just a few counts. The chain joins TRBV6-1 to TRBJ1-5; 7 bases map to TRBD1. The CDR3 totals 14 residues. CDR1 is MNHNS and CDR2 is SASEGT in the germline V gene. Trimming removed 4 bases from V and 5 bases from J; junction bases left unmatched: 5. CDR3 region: CASSADRVDQPQHF. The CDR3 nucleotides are TGTGCCAGCAGTGCTGACAGGGTCGATCAGCCCCAGCATTTT.

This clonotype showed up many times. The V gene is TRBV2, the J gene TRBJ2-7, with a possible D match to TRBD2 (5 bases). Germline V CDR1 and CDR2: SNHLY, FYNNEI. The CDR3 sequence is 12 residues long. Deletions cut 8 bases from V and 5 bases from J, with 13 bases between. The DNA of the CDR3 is TGTGCCAGCCTAGGTGGTAGCGACGAGCAGTACTTC. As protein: CASLGGSDEQYF. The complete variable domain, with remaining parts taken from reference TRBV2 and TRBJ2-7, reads EPEVTQTPSHQVTQMGQEVILRCVPISNHLYFYWYRQILGQKVEFLVSFYNNEISEKSEIFDDQFSVERPDGSNFTLKIRSTKLEDSAMYFCASLGGSDEQYFGPGTRLTVT.

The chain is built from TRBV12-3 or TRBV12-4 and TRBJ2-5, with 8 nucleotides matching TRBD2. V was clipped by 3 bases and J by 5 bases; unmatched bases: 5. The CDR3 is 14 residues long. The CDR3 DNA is TGTGCCAGCAGTTTGACTAGCGCAAGGGAGACCCAGTACTTC. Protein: CASSLTSARETQYF.

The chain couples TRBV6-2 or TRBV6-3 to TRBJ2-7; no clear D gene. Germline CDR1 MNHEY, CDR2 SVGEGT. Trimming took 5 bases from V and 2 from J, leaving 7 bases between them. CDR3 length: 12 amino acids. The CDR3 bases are TGTGCCAGCAGTGACCCAGCCTACGAGCAGTACTTC. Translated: CASSDPAYEQYF.

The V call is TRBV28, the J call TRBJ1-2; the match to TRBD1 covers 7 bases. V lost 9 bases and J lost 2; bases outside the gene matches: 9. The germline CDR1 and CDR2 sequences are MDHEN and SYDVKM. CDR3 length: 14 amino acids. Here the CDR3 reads CASIEQGRNYGYTF. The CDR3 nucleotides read TGTGCCAGTATTGAACAGGGGAGGAACTATGGCTACACCTTC.

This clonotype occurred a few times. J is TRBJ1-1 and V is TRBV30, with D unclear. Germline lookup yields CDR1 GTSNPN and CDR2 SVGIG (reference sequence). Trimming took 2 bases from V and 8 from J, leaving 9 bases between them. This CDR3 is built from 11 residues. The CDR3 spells CAWSTATEAFF. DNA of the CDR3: TGTGCCTGGAGTACCGCCACCGAAGCTTTCTTT.